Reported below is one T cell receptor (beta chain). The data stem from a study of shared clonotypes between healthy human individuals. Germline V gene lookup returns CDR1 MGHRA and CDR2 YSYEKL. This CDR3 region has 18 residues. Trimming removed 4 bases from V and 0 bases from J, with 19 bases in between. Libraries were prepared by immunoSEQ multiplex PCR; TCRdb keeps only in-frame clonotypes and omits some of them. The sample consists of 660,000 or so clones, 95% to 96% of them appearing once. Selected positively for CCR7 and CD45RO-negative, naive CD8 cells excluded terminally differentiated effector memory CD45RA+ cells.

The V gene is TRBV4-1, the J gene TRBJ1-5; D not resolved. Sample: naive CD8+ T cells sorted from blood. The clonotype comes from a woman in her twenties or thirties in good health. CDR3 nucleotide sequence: TGCGCCAGCAGCCCGACCACCTTAGGGCCTTATAGCAATCAGCCCCAGCATTTT. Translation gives CASSPTTLGPYSNQPQHF.